These T cell receptor beta chains were read from a single sample in a study of T cell repertoires in cytomegalovirus infection. One entry per CDR3 protein results from TCRdb running MiXCR on the reads. The profile covers some 390,000 distinct CDR3 sequences, with about a sixth appearing a single time and less than 9.5% taken by the ten largest. Sample: PBMCs. These TCRs come from a human donor in good health (CMV status not recorded). Some clones in this sample may be carry-over from other donors' samples. The conserved cysteine and the conserved F or W are not part of the CDR3 here.

>TRBJ2-7|TRBV18
ASSPQGYHEQY
>TRBJ2-2|TRBV12-3/TRBV12-4
ASRPGTGNTGELF
>TRBJ2-1|TRBV20-1
SASLGYNEQF
>TRBJ1-1|TRBV4-3
ASSQGGSDTEAF
>TRBJ2-3|TRBV18
ASSSGVAGDTQY
>TRBJ1-2|TRBV2
ASKTGTGGSGYT
>TRBJ2-6|TRBV5-1
ASSLVDGSGANVLT
>TRBJ2-5|TRBV5-1
ASSVQGDQETQY
>TRBJ1-1|TRBV12-3/TRBV12-4
AKQPFSGGDEAF
>TRBJ2-1|TRBV29-1
SVADSMQSYNEQF
>TRBJ2-7|TRBV7-2
ASTDPLASEQY
>TRBJ2-7|TRBV12-3/TRBV12-4
ASSHPQGPYSYEQY
>TRBJ2-3|TRBV7-6
ASSLGARDTQY
>TRBJ1-5|TRBV2
ASTPGTNQPQH
>TRBJ1-5|TRBV7-2
ASSLVVGGMVSQH
>TRBJ2-5|TRBV5-5
ASSLSRGETQY
>TRBJ2-7|TRBV20-1
SARDGVSGGYEQY
>TRBJ1-2|TRBV7-2
ASSFNWLGGYT
>TRBJ2-2|TRBV4-1
ASSHPGAFTGELF
>TRBJ2-7|TRBV11-3
ASSLNGRGDEQY
>TRBJ2-5|TRBV7-6
ASSLSRLQETQY
>TRBJ2-3|TRBV2
ASRFSGEGTDTQY
>TRBJ2-1|TRBV19
ASTSGPFGNEQF
>TRBJ2-7|TRBV15
ATKPGPDSSYEQY
>TRBJ1-6|TRBV7-9
ASSLKNRNSPLH
>TRBJ1-4|TRBV11-2
ASSSQGAANEKLF
>TRBJ2-5|TRBV12-3/TRBV12-4
ASSWRGGMYQETQY
>TRBJ2-7|TRBV5-6
ASSQAGTLYEQY
>TRBJ2-7|TRBV27
ASSSLGVVLDEQY
>TRBJ2-1|TRBV7-2
ASSFSYRESDEQF
>TRBJ2-5|TRBV11-2
ASSLRTSGVETQY
>TRBJ1-4|TRBV18
ASSLPRGRSNEKLF
>TRBJ2-3|TRBV2
ASSGSSGGTDTQY
>TRBJ1-2|TRBV28
ASSLFGQSYGYT
>TRBJ2-3|TRBV7-2
ASSLAIAGGTDTQY
>TRBJ2-1|TRBV5-1
ASSLGQGSSYNEQF
>TRBJ1-1|TRBV12-3/TRBV12-4
ASSSRDSTYTEAF
>TRBJ2-1|TRBV7-2
ASSLAGAHYEQF
>TRBJ2-4|TRBV20-1
SARTERGAKNIQY
>TRBJ2-7|TRBV7-8
ASSLRVQGSSYEQY
>TRBJ2-1|TRBV6-6
ASSYSGYYNEQI
>TRBJ2-7|TRBV19
ASSTRPGAEQY
>TRBJ2-3|TRBV7-6
ASSSGLAGGLYTDTQY
>TRBJ1-5|TRBV7-2
ASSPDRRQPQH
>TRBJ1-5|TRBV7-2
ASSFVSDQPQH
>TRBJ1-1|TRBV4-1
ASSQGEVTEAF
>TRBJ2-3|TRBV7-8
ASSSRTGDTQY
>TRBJ1-5|TRBV6-6
ASSQGLGKPQH
>TRBJ1-1|TRBV4-3
ASSQDWRNPNTEAF
>TRBJ2-7|TRBV19
ASSIWTGGGYEQY
>TRBJ2-1|TRBV7-2
ASSSPSRTSGSSYNEQF
>TRBJ2-7|TRBV28
ASSITHSSYEQY
>TRBJ2-2|TRBV20-1
SASMENTGELF
>TRBJ1-3|TRBV29-1
SVWRDLDGNTIY
>TRBJ1-6|TRBV5-1
ASSLVGDNSPLH
>TRBJ1-6|TRBV5-1
ASSPWTVNSPLH
>TRBJ1-3|TRBV7-6
ASSPIGGATGNTIY
>TRBJ1-1|TRBV6-1
ASRGTYTEAF
>TRBJ2-3|TRBV10-3
AINPGQGSDTQY